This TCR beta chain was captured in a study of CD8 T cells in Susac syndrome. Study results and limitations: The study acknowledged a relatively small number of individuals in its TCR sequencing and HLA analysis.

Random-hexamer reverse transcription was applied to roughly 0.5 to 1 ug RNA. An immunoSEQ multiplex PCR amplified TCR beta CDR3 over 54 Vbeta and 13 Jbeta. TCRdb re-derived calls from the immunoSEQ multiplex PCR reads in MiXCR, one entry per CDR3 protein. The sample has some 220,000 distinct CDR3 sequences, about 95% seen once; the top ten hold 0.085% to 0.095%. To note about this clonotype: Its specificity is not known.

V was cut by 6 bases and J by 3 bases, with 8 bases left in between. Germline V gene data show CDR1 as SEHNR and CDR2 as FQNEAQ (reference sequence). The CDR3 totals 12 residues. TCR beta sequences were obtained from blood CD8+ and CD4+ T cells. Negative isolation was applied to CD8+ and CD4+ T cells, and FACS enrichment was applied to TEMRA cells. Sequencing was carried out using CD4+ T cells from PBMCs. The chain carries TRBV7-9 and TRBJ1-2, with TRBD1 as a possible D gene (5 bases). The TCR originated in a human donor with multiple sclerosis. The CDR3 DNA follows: TGTGCCAGCAGGCAGACAGACTATGGCTACACCTTC. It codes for CASRQTDYGYTF.